This T cell receptor beta chain was retrieved from a study of graft-versus-host responses after intestinal transplantation. Whole-study context: Multivisceral, liver-intestinal, or isolated intestinal grafts were transplanted into recipients.

This CDR3 is 13 amino acids long. Germline-derived CDR1 and CDR2 are GTSNPN and SVGIG (reference sequence). V was shortened by 3 bases and J by 3 bases, with 11 bases between the two germline ends. Regarding this clone: Its antigen is not known.

Measured with immunoSEQ multiplex PCR; TCRdb has only the in-frame clones, and not every one. Of approximately 70,000 clones listed, around 89% are singletons. The TCR was taken from a human donor who received an intestinal transplant. The V call is TRBV30, the J call TRBJ1-1; D perhaps matches TRBD1 (6 bases). Here the sequenced sample was unstimulated CD8+ T cells sorted from spleen or lymph node cells, taken before intestinal transplant. Here the CDR3 DNA reads TGTGCCTGGAGAGAAACAGGGTACACTGAAGCTTTCTTT. Translated: CAWRETGYTEAFF.